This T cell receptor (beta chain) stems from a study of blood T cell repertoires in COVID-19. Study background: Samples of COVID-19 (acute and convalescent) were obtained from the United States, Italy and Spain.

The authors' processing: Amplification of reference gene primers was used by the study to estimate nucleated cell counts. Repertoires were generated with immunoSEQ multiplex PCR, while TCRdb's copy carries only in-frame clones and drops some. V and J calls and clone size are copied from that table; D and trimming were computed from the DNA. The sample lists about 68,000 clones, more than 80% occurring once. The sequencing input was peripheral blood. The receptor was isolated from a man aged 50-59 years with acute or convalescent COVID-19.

CDR3 loop: CASRARASGEQYF. As DNA, the CDR3 is TGTGCCAGCAGGGCCCGAGCTAGCGGCGAGCAGTACTTC. This chain joins TRBV28 and TRBJ2-7; 7 bases line up with TRBD2. This CDR3 contains 13 residues. V trimming: 6 bases; J trimming: 6 bases; junction bases outside the gene matches: 8. CDR1 MDHEN and CDR2 SYDVKM come from the germline V gene.